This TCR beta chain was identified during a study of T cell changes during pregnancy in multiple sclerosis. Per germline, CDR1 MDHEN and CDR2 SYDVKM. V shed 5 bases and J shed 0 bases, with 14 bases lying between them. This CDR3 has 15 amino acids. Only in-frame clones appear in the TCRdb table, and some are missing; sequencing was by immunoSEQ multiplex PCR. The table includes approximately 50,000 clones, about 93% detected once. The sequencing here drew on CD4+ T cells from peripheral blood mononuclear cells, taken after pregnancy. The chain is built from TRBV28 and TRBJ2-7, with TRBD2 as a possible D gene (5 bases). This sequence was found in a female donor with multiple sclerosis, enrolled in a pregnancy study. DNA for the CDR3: TGTGCCAGCAGTCCCAGAGGGTCAAGCTCCTACGAGCAGTACTTC. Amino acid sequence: CASSPRGSSSYEQYF.